Listed here are 22 T cell receptor beta chains from one sample, sequenced in a study of regulatory T cells in long-lasting Graves disease. CDR3 regions were amplified by Arm-PCR using iRepertoire HTBI primers to build TCR beta libraries. TCRdb reprocessed the multiplex PCR reads via MiXCR and lists one record per CDR3 protein. The table has almost 350,000 distinct CDR3 sequences, 20% seen once; the top ten hold less than 30%. Specified time point: persistent/refractory GD, antithyroid drugs over 5 years with positive TRAb. PBMC-extracted RNA yielded the TCR library. The sample was peripheral blood mononuclear cells (PBMCs), taken when the disease was refractory, from a patient treated with antithyroid drugs. All receptors derive from a female donor with Graves disease.

This clonotype was picked up a small number of times. Here the CDR3 DNA reads TGTGCCAGCAGCTACGGGGCGTCCCAGCCCCAGCATTTT. Encoded protein: CASSYGASQPQHF. The rearrangement uses TRBV7-9 and TRBJ1-5, with D maybe TRBD1 (5 bases). V shed 4 bases and J shed 7 bases, with 11 bases lying between them. The length of the CDR3 is 13 residues. Germline CDR1 is SEHNR and CDR2 is FQNEAQ (reference sequence).

This clonotype has a count of ten or more. The CDR3 nucleotides are TGTGCCAGCAGTTTAAGGGGGTCCCGGGGGCCCCAGCATTTT. Amino acid sequence: CASSLRGSRGPQHF. The chain has TRBV27 and TRBJ1-5, with D perhaps TRBD1 (6 bases). CDR3 length: 14 residues. V lost 2 bases and J 9 bases, leaving 14 bases between the germline ends. Germline V gives CDR1 MNHEY, CDR2 SMNVEV (reference sequence).

V usage is TRBV6-2 or TRBV6-3 and J usage is TRBJ1-6; TRBD1 aligns across 7 bases. J was trimmed by 7 bases and V by 4 bases; bases with no gene match: 10. The germline V gene encodes CDR1 MNHEY and CDR2 SVGEGT. The CDR3 spans 16 residues. CDR3 region: CASSFETGNSNSPLHF. In nucleotides, the CDR3 is TGTGCCAGCAGTTTCGAGACAGGGAACTCAAATTCACCCCTCCACTTT.

This clonotype was seen more than once but under ten times. The chain uses TRBV10-3 and TRBJ2-7, with 9 bases matching TRBD1. J was trimmed by 2 bases and V by 6 bases; bases with no gene match: 5. CDR1 is ENHRY, CDR2 SYGVKD, per germline. The CDR3 covers 14 residues. The DNA for the CDR3 is TGTGCCATCAGGAGGGACAGGGAGACCTACGAGCAGTACTTC. Protein sequence: CAIRRDRETYEQYF.

This clonotype occurred many times. This chain links TRBV3-1 with TRBJ2-5; D ambiguous. CDR1 is LGHDT, CDR2 YNNKEL, per germline (reference sequence). The CDR3 consists of 12 residues. The V gene lost 8 bases and the J gene lost 4 bases, with 11 bases spanning the gap. The CDR3 sequence is CASSPTGETQYF. CDR3 sequence (DNA): TGTGCCAGCTCACCAACGGGAGAGACCCAGTACTTC.

The chain couples TRBV5-5 to TRBJ1-6; D may be TRBD1 (5 bases). CDR1 and CDR2 from the germline V gene are SGHKS and YYEKEE (reference sequence). Deletions cut 0 bases from V and 3 bases from J, with 7 bases between. The CDR3 covers 15 residues. The CDR3 is CASSLGQYYNSPLHF. CDR3 nucleotides: TGTGCCAGCAGCTTGGGACAGTACTATAATTCACCCCTCCACTTT.

This clonotype was seen more than once but under ten times. The chain uses TRBV7-2 and TRBJ1-3; unclear D gene. The CDR3 covers 15 residues. V dropped 0 bases and J dropped 4 bases, with 10 bases sitting between them. Germline V CDR1 and CDR2: SGHTA, FQGNSA. The CDR3: CASSLAIGAGNTIYF. CDR3 nucleotide sequence: TGTGCCAGCAGCTTAGCGATCGGCGCCGGAAACACCATATATTTT. The full variable domain, its missing parts supplied by reference TRBV7-2 and TRBJ1-3, is GAGVSQSPSNKVTEKGKDVELRCDPISGHTALYWYRQSLGQGLEFLIYFQGNSAPDKSGLPSDRFSAERTGGSVSTLTIQRTQQEDSAVYLCASSLAIGAGNTIYFGEGSWLTVV.

This clonotype was observed many times. The chain combines TRBV6-1 with TRBJ1-2; possible D gene TRBD1, 6 bases. The CDR3 totals 13 residues. The germline gives CDR1 MNHNS, CDR2 SASEGT. The V and J ends lost 6 bases and 7 bases respectively, with 15 bases between them. CDR3 sequence: CASRRGTFGGYTF. Here the CDR3 DNA reads TGTGCCAGCAGACGCGGGACATTTGGTGGCTACACCTTC.

This sequence joins TRBV6-1 and TRBJ2-7; D not resolved. The CDR3 sequence is 13 residues long. Trimming left V 5 bases short and J 2 bases short, with 10 bases between. Germline CDR1 MNHNS, CDR2 SASEGT. In DNA form, the CDR3 reads TGTGCCAGCAGTCCAGACGTACCCTACGAGCAGTACTTC. It specifies CASSPDVPYEQYF.

In the case of this clonotype: Since a much larger clone is just one base distant, this may be a read error. The V call is TRBV7-8, the J call TRBJ2-7; possibly TRBD1 or TRBD2 for D (5 bases each). Germline V gene sequence: CDR1 SGHVS, CDR2 FQNEAQ. The CDR3 totals 13 residues. The CDR3: CANSPRDGYEQYF. CDR3 bases: TGTGCCAACAGCCCCCGGGACGGCTACGAGCAGTACTTC.

The CDR3 region is CASGSSQGFYNEQFF. In DNA form, the CDR3 reads TGTGCTAGTGGTTCGTCACAGGGGTTCTACAATGAGCAGTTCTTC. The V call is TRBV12-5, the J call TRBJ2-1; 7 bases map to TRBD1. V lost 4 bases and J lost 3; bases outside the gene matches: 6. Germline lookup yields CDR1 LGHNT and CDR2 FRNRAP. The CDR3 runs to 15 residues.

This clonotype was picked up a small number of times. The chain couples TRBV19 to TRBJ1-4; D is ambiguous. V was pared by 6 bases and J by 7 bases, with 18 bases between. The CDR3 runs to 15 residues. Germline V gene lookup returns CDR1 LNHDA and CDR2 SQIVND (reference sequence). The CDR3 bases are TGTGCCAGTAGGGAACCGGGCCCTAGGAGTGAAAAACTGTTTTTT. It specifies CASREPGPRSEKLFF.

V and J are TRBV9 and TRBJ1-1; possibly TRBD1 for D (6 bases). The CDR3 sequence is 13 residues long. CDR1 SGDLS and CDR2 YYNGEE come from the germline V gene. The germline V and J ends were trimmed by 0 bases and 14 bases, with 17 bases remaining between them. The CDR3 spells CASSVEGGNQVFF. The CDR3 DNA reads as TGTGCCAGCAGCGTAGAAGGGGGGAACCAAGTGTTCTTT.

This sequence joins TRBV7-3 and TRBJ2-1, with D hard to call. CDR1 is SGHTA and CDR2 is FQGTGA in the germline V gene. The CDR3 has 15 amino acids. The ends were cut back, 5 bases at V and 0 bases at J, with 11 bases in the middle. The CDR3 is CASSPTSDSYNEQFF. The CDR3 DNA reads as TGTGCCAGCAGCCCCACGAGCGACTCCTACAATGAGCAGTTCTTC.

This chain uses TRBV15 with TRBJ1-6, with D possibly matching TRBD1 (6 bases). The CDR3 contains 15 residues. Germline loops: CDR1 LNHNV, CDR2 YYDKDF (reference sequence). V was trimmed by 6 bases and J by 9 bases, leaving 18 bases between them. The CDR3 DNA reads TGTGCCACCAGTCCACAGACAGGTTCCGTTTCACCCCTCCACTTT. Translating gives CATSPQTGSVSPLHF.

The sample holds many counts of this clonotype. The chain is built from TRBV6-2 or TRBV6-3 and TRBJ1-5, with D perhaps TRBD1 (6 bases). Germline assignment: CDR1 MNHEY and CDR2 SVGEGT. CDR3 size: 14 residues. The V and J ends lost 6 bases and 3 bases respectively, with 12 bases between them. In nucleotides, the CDR3 is TGTGCCAGCAGCCTGGACAGCCTCAATCAGCCCCAGCATTTT. Translation gives CASSLDSLNQPQHF.

This sequence joins TRBV7-3 and TRBJ1-6, with a possible D match to TRBD1 (6 bases). This CDR3 has 14 amino acids. Trimming pared 3 bases from V and 10 bases from J, leaving 13 bases between. Germline V gives CDR1 SGHTA, CDR2 FQGTGA. For the CDR3, the DNA is TGTGCCAGCAGCTTTAGGGGGAAGGGCTCACCCCTCCACTTT. Amino acids: CASSFRGKGSPLHF.

This clonotype was counted only a few times. The chain has TRBV20-1 and TRBJ1-4; D unresolved. V was cut by 0 bases and J by 5 bases, with 7 bases left in between. The CDR3 contains 13 residues. Looked up from germline, CDR1 is DFQATT and CDR2 is SNEGSKA (reference sequence). The DNA of the CDR3 is TGCAGTGCTAGAGAGGACGGGAATGAAAAACTGTTTTTT. This encodes CSAREDGNEKLFF.

This clonotype was counted only a few times. This chain connects TRBV5-6 to TRBJ1-5, with unresolved D. The length of the CDR3 is 12 residues. The germline V and J ends were trimmed by 4 bases and 7 bases, with 9 bases remaining between them. Germline V CDR1 and CDR2: SGHDT, YYEEEE. The CDR3 is CASSLRYQPQHF. DNA for the CDR3: TGTGCCAGCAGCCTACGGTACCAGCCCCAGCATTTT.

This clonotype has just a few counts. J is TRBJ1-6 and V is TRBV20-1; tentatively, D is TRBD1 (5 bases). In germline, CDR1 is DFQATT, CDR2 SNEGSKA (reference sequence). The CDR3 runs 12 residues. CDR3 protein: CRPKGMSSPLHF. The CDR3 coding sequence is TGCAGGCCGAAGGGGATGAGCTCACCCCTCCACTTT.

This clonotype was detected a few times. The chain combines TRBV5-1 with TRBJ2-1; D is undetermined. This CDR3 has 16 residues. Per germline, CDR1 SGHRS and CDR2 YFSETQ. Trimming pared 0 bases from V and 4 bases from J, leaving 14 bases between. This CDR3 is CASSLASRTVYNEQFF. DNA of the CDR3: TGCGCCAGCAGCTTGGCCTCTAGGACGGTGTACAATGAGCAGTTCTTC.

This clonotype turned up a few times. The chain recombines TRBV11-1 with TRBJ1-6; D is possibly TRBD1 (5 bases). The CDR3 consists of 16 residues. Germline V gene data show CDR1 as SGHAT and CDR2 as FQDESV (reference sequence). The ends were cut back, 3 bases at V and 10 bases at J, with 19 bases in the middle. CDR3: CASSLAGAERSSPLHF. In nucleotides, the CDR3 is TGTGCCAGCAGCTTGGCCGGGGCCGAGAGGAGCTCACCCCTCCACTTT.